This T cell receptor (beta chain) was sequenced during a study of long-term antiretroviral therapy in people with HIV. Study findings and constraints: ART adherence, viral resistance and therapy changes were undocumented.

Running of the v3.0 immunoSEQ assay took place at survey level. Sequenced by immunoSEQ multiplex PCR; TCRdb stores in-frame clones only, minus some. Counted here are around 28,000 clones, around 90% occurring once; the ten biggest clones make up 3.6%. Trimming pared 3 bases from V and 7 bases from J, leaving 14 bases between. Germline V CDR1 and CDR2: SGHTS, YDEGEE. The CDR3 consists of 13 residues. With respect to this clone: What it binds is unknown.

The receptor's source is a young woman with HIV. J is TRBJ2-7 and V is TRBV5-8; D is unclear. The sequencing here drew on unsorted PBMCs, taken 1.8 years after starting antiretroviral therapy. The CDR3 reads CASSWLRAEEQYF. The CDR3 DNA follows: TGTGCCAGCAGCTGGCTAAGGGCGGAGGAGCAGTACTTC.